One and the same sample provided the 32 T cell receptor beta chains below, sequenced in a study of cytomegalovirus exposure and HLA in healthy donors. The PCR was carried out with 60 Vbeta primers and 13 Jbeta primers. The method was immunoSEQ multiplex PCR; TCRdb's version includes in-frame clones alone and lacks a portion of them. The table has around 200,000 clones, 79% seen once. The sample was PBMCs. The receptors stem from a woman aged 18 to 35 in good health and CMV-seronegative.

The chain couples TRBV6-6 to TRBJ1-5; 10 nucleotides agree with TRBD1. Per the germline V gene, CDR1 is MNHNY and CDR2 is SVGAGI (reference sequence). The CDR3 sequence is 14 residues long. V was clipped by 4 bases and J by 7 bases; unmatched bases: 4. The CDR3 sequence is CASSSGTGVQPQHF. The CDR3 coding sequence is TGTGCCAGCAGTTCCGGGACAGGGGTCCAGCCCCAGCATTTT.

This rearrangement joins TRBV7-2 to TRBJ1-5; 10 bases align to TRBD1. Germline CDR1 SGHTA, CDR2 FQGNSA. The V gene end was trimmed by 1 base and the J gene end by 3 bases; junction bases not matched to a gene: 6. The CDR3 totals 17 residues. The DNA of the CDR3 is TGTGCCAGCAGCTTAGAAGGGACAGGGGACGACAATCAGCCCCAGCATTTT. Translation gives CASSLEGTGDDNQPQHF.

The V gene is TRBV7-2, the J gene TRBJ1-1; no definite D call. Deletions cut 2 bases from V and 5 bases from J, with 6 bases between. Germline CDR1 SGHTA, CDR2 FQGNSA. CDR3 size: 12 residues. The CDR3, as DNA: TGTGCCAGCAGCTTATACAGAACTGAAGCTTTCTTT. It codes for CASSLYRTEAFF.

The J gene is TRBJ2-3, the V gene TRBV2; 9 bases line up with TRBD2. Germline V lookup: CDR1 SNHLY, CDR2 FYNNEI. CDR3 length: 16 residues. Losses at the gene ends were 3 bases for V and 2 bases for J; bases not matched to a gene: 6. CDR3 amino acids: CASSESLAGYTDTQYF. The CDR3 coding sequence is TGTGCCAGCAGTGAGTCGCTAGCGGGGTACACAGATACGCAGTATTTT.

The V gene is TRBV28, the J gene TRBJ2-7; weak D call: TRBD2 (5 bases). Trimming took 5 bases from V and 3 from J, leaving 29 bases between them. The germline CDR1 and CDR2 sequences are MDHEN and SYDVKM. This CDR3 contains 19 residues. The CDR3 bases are TGTGCCAGCAGTCCGGTGCCCAGCACTAGTGTAGCCACCCTCTACGAGCAGTACTTC. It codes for CASSPVPSTSVATLYEQYF.

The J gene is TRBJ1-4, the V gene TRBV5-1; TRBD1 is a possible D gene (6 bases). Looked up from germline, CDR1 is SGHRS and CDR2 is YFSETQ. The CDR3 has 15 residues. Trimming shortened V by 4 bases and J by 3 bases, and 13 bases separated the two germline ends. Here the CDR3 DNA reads TGCGCCAGCAGCCGAGTACAGGGAGCTAATGAAAAACTGTTTTTT. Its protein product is CASSRVQGANEKLFF.

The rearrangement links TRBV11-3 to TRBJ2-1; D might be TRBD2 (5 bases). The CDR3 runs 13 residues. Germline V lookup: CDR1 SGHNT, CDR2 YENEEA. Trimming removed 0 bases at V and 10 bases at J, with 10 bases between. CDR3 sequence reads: CASSLESGNEQFF. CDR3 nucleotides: TGTGCCAGCAGCTTAGAGTCGGGGAACGAGCAGTTCTTC. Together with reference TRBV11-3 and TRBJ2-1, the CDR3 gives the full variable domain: EAGVVQSPRYKIIEKKQPVAFWCNPISGHNTLYWYLQNLGQGPELLIRYENEEAVDDSQLPKDRFSAERLKGVDSTLKIQPAELGDSAVYLCASSLESGNEQFFGPGTRLTVL.

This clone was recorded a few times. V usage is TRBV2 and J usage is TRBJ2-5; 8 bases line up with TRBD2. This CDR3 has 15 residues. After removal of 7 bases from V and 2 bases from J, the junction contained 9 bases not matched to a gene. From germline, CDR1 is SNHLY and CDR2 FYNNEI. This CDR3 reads CASTGAAGAQETQYF. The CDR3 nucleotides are TGTGCCAGCACCGGCGCAGCGGGGGCTCAAGAGACCCAGTACTTC.

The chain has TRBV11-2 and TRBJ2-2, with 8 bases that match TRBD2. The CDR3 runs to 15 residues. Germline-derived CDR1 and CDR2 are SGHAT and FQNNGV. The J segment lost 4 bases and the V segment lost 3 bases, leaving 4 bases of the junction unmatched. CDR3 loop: CASSFTSGSTGELFF. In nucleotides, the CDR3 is TGTGCCAGCAGCTTTACTAGCGGATCCACCGGGGAGCTGTTTTTT.

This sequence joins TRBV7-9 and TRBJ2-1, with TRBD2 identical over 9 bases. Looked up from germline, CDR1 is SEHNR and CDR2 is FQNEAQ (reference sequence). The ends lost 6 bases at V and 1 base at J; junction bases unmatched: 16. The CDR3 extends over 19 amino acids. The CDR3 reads CASRGGETSGSASYNEQFF. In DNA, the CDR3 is TGTGCCAGCAGGGGGGGAGAGACTAGCGGTAGCGCTTCCTACAATGAGCAGTTCTTC.

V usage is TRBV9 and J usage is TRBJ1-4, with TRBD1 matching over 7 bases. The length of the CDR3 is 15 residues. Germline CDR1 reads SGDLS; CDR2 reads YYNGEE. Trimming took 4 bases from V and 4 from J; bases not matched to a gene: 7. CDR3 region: CASSSPTGVNEKLFF. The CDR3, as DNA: TGTGCCAGCAGCTCCCCTACAGGGGTTAATGAAAAACTGTTTTTT.

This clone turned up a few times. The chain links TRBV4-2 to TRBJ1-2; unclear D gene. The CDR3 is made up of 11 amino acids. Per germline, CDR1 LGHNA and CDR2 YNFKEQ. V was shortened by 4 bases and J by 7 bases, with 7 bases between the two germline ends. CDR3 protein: CASSRSGGYTF. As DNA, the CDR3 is TGTGCCAGCAGCCGGAGTGGTGGCTACACCTTC.

As DNA, the CDR3 is TGTGCCTGGATCAGACCGGGACAGTACTACGAGCAGTACTTC. Translation: CAWIRPGQYYEQYF. The rearrangement joins TRBV30 to TRBJ2-7, with 7 bases fitting TRBD1. The germline gives CDR1 GTSNPN, CDR2 SVGIG (reference sequence). V trimming: 4 bases; J trimming: 3 bases; junction bases outside the gene matches: 9. This CDR3 is 14 amino acids long.

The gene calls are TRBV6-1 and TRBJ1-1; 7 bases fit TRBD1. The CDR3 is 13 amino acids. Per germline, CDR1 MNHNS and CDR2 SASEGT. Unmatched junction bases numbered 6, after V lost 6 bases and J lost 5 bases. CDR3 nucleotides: TGTGCCAGCAGAGACAGGGATGGGACTGAAGCTTTCTTT. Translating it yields CASRDRDGTEAFF.

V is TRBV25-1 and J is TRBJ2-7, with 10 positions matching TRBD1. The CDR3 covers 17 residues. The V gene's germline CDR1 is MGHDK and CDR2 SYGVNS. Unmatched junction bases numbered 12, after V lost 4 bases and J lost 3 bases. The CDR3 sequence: CASSAPVRDRGFYEQYF. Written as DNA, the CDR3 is TGTGCCAGCAGTGCCCCAGTCCGGGACAGGGGTTTCTACGAGCAGTACTTC.

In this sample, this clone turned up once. The DNA of the CDR3 is TGTGCCAGCAGTTCGTCGACATCACGTAGCAATCAGCCCCAGCATTTT. It translates to CASSSSTSRSNQPQHF. V is TRBV28 and J is TRBJ1-5; D gene ambiguous. Per germline, CDR1 MDHEN and CDR2 SYDVKM. The CDR3 length is 16 residues. The V and J ends lost 4 bases and 0 bases respectively, with 13 bases between them.

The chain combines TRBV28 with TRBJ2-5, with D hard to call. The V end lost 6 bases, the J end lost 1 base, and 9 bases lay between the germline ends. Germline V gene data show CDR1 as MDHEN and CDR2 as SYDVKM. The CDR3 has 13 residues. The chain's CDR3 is CASSRTPQETQYF. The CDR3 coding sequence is TGTGCCAGCAGCCGAACACCCCAAGAGACCCAGTACTTC.

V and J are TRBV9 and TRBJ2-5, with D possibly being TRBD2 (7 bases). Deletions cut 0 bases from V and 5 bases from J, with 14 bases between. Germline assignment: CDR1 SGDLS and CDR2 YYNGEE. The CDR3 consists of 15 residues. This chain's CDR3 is CASSVVGGAGETQYF. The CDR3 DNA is TGTGCCAGCAGCGTAGTTGGGGGGGCAGGGGAGACCCAGTACTTC.

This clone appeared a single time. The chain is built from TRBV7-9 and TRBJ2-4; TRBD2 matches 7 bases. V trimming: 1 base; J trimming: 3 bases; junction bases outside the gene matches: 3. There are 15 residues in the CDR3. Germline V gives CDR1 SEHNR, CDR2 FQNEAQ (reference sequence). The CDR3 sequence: CASSLGSGGKNIQYF. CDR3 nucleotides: TGTGCCAGCAGCTTAGGTTCGGGGGGCAAAAACATTCAGTACTTC.

The CDR3, as DNA: TGCGCCAGCAGCTTGGACGGCCGGGGAACTGAAGCTTTCTTT. It encodes CASSLDGRGTEAFF. This chain connects TRBV5-1 to TRBJ1-1; D is unclear. The CDR3 totals 14 residues. With 0 bases removed from V and 5 bases from J, the gap between germline ends came to 11 bases. CDR1 is SGHRS and CDR2 is YFSETQ in the germline V gene.

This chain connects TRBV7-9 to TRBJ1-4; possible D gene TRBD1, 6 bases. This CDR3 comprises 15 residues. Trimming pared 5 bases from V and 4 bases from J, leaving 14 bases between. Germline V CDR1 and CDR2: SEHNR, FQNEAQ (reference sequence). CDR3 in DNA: TGTGCCAGCAGCCCTGCGGACAGCATTAATGAAAAACTGTTTTTT. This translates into CASSPADSINEKLFF.

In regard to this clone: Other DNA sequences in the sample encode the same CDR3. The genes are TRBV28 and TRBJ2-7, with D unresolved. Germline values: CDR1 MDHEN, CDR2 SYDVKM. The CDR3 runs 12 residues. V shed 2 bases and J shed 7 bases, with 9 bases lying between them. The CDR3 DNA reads TGTGCCAGCAGTTTAGGTCTACGTGAGCAGTACTTC. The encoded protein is CASSLGLREQYF.

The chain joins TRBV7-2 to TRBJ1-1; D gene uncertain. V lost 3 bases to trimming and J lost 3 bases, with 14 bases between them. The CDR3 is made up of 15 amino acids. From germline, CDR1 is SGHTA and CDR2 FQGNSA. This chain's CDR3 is CASSLWAGSHTEAFF. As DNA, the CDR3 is TGTGCCAGCAGCTTGTGGGCGGGGTCCCACACTGAAGCTTTCTTT.

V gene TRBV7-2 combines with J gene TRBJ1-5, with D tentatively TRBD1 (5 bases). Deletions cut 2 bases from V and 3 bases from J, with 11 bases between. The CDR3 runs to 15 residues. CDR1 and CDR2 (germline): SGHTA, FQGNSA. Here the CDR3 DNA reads TGTGCCAGCAGCTTACGATCAGGGCCCAATCAGCCCCAGCATTTT. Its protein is CASSLRSGPNQPQHF.

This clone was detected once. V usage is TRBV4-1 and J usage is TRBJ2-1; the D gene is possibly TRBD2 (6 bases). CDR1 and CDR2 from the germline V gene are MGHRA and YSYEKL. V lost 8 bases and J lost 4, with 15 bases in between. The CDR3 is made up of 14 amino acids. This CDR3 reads CASGTGGSYNEQFF. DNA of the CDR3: TGCGCCAGCGGTACTGGGGGGTCTTACAATGAGCAGTTCTTC.

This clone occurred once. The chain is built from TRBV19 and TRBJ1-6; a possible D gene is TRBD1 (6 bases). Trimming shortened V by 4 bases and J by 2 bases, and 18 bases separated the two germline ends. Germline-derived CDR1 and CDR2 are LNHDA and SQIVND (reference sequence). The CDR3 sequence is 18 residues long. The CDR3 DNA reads TGTGCCAGTAGTACTCTGTCAGGGGTGAGAACCTATAATTCACCCCTCCACTTT. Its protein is CASSTLSGVRTYNSPLHF.

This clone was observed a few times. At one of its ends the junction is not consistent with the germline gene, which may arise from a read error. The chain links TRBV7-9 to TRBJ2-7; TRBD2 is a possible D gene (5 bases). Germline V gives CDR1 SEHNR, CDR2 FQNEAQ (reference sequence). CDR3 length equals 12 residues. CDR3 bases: TGTTCCAGCAGCTTAGCGCGGTACGAGCAGTACTTC. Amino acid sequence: CSSSLARYEQYF.

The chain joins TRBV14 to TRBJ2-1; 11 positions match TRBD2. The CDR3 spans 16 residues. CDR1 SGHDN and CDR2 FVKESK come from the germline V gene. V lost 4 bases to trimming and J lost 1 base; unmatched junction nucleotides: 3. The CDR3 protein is CASSLAGGGSYNEQFF. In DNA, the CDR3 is TGTGCCAGCAGCCTAGCGGGAGGGGGGTCCTACAATGAGCAGTTCTTC.

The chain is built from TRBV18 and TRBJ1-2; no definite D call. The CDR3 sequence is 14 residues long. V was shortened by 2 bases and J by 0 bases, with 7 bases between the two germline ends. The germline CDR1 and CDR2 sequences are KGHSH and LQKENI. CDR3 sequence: CASSPAGTNYGYTF. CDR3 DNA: TGTGCCAGCTCACCAGCGGGGACTAACTATGGCTACACCTTC. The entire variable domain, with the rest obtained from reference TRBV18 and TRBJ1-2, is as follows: NAGVMQNPRHLVRRRGQEARLRCSPMKGHSHVYWYRQLPEEGLKFMVYLQKENIIDESGMPKERFSAEFPKEGPSILRIQQVVRGDSAAYFCASSPAGTNYGYTFGSGTRLTVV.

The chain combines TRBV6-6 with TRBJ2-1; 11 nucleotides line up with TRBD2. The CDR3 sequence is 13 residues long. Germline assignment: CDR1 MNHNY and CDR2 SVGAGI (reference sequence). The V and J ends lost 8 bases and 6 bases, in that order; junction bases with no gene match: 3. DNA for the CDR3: TGTGCCAGCGGGGGACTAGCGGCCAATGAGCAGTTCTTC. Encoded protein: CASGGLAANEQFF.

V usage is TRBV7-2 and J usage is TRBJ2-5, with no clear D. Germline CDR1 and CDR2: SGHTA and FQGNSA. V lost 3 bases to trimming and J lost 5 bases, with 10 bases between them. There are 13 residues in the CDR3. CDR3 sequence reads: CASSFEWLETQYF. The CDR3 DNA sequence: TGTGCCAGCAGCTTTGAGTGGTTGGAGACCCAGTACTTC.

CDR3 sequence (DNA): TGTGCCAGCAGGGAGAACGACAATGAGCAGTTCTTC. The encoded protein is CASRENDNEQFF. The chain recombines TRBV4-2 with TRBJ2-1; the D is unclear. Trimming pared 6 bases from V and 5 bases from J, leaving 8 bases between. Germline V CDR1 and CDR2: LGHNA, YNFKEQ. The CDR3 runs 12 residues.